The rows below give T cell receptor beta chains drawn from one sample of a study of CD8 T cells in ankylosing spondylitis. TCRdb called the 5' RACE reads again in MiXCR, with one record for every CDR3 protein. The profile covers around 430,000 distinct CDR3 sequences, with 15% to 20% appearing a single time and 0.85% to 1.3% taken by the ten largest. Input material: blood, either unsorted or a sorted T cell fraction (not recorded which). All receptors come from a male donor with ankylosing spondylitis. CDR3s include the opening cysteine and the closing phenylalanine or tryptophan. The order of the fields is J gene, V gene, clone size, D gene, CDR3 protein, CDR3 DNA. D genes are given only for firm matches. The size field is filled for only some rows; it gives once, few, many or a size class.

J: TRBJ1-2; V: TRBV6-2/TRBV6-3; size: many; D: TRBD1; CDR3: CASTNGWDGTGRSKPYGYTF; DNA: TGTGCCAGCACCAACGGATGGGACGGGACAGGAAGAAGCAAACCTTATGGCTACACCTTC
J: TRBJ1-1; V: TRBV5-1; size: once; D: TRBD1; CDR3: CASSLDRGGVNEAFF; DNA: TGCGCCAGCAGCTTGGACAGGGGGGGGGTCAATGAAGCTTTCTTT
J: TRBJ2-3; V: TRBV3-1; size: -; D: TRBD2; CDR3: CASSHLAGELSTDTQYF; DNA: TGTGCCAGCAGCCACCTAGCGGGGGAGTTAAGCACAGATACGCAGTATTTT
J: TRBJ2-7; V: TRBV18; size: -; D: TRBD1; CDR3: CASSPTGGPSYEQYF; DNA: TGTGCCAGCTCACCCACAGGGGGGCCCTCCTACGAGCAGTACTTC
J: TRBJ2-1; V: TRBV6-2/TRBV6-3; size: -; D: -; CDR3: CASTGQISYNEQFF; DNA: TGTGCCAGCACCGGACAGATCTCCTACAATGAGCAGTTCTTC
J: TRBJ2-2; V: TRBV28; size: -; D: TRBD1; CDR3: CASTSTGGAWVGELFF; DNA: TGTGCCAGCACCTCGACAGGGGGCGCTTGGGTCGGGGAGCTGTTTTTT
J: TRBJ2-1; V: TRBV24-1; size: few; D: TRBD2; CDR3: CATSDPASGGGYNNEQFF; DNA: TGTGCCACCAGTGACCCTGCTAGCGGAGGAGGGTATAACAATGAGCAGTTCTTC
J: TRBJ2-1; V: TRBV3-1; size: -; D: -; CDR3: CASSATQLSGGWNEQFF; DNA: TGTGCCAGCAGCGCGACCCAACTGTCGGGGGGCTGGAATGAGCAGTTCTTC
J: TRBJ1-2; V: TRBV7-9; size: -; D: -; CDR3: CASSQGGSRGDYGYTF; DNA: TGTGCCAGCAGCCAGGGCGGATCGAGGGGAGACTATGGCTACACCTTC
J: TRBJ2-4; V: TRBV12-3/TRBV12-4; size: few; D: TRBD1; CDR3: CASSRQGAPVGVIQYF; DNA: TGTGCCAGCAGCCGACAGGGGGCGCCAGTTGGGGTCATTCAGTACTTC
J: TRBJ1-4; V: TRBV12-3/TRBV12-4; size: few; D: -; CDR3: CASRPASLYEKLFF; DNA: TGTGCCAGCAGACCGGCTAGCTTATATGAAAAACTGTTTTTT
J: TRBJ2-1; V: TRBV29-1; size: many; D: -; CDR3: CSAPASYNEQFF; DNA: TGCAGCGCTCCGGCTTCCTACAATGAGCAGTTCTTC
J: TRBJ2-7; V: TRBV4-1; size: -; D: TRBD2; CDR3: CASSQARSSGSYEQYF; DNA: TGCGCCAGCAGCCAAGCGCGGTCTAGCGGCTCCTACGAGCAGTACTTC
J: TRBJ2-5; V: TRBV7-2; size: -; D: -; CDR3: CASSPERRDLETQYF; DNA: TGTGCCAGCAGCCCTGAGCGGCGAGATTTAGAGACCCAGTACTTC
J: TRBJ2-5; V: TRBV7-2; size: -; D: -; CDR3: CASSLESLGETQYF; DNA: TGTGCCAGCAGCTTAGAAAGTCTGGGAGAGACCCAGTACTTC
J: TRBJ2-1; V: TRBV24-1; size: -; D: TRBD1; CDR3: CATRGTGLNNEQFF; DNA: TGTGCCACCCGAGGGACAGGGTTAAACAATGAGCAGTTCTTC
J: TRBJ2-1; V: TRBV7-2; size: many; D: TRBD2; CDR3: CASSGRSGRSSNEQFF; DNA: TGTGCCAGCAGCGGACGAAGCGGGAGATCGTCCAATGAGCAGTTCTTC
J: TRBJ1-1; V: TRBV29-1; size: -; D: -; CDR3: CSVVGAANTEAFF; DNA: TGCAGCGTTGTCGGGGCAGCTAACACTGAAGCTTTCTTT
J: TRBJ1-5; V: TRBV20-1; size: many; D: -; CDR3: CSAQKGNQPQHF; DNA: TGCAGTGCTCAAAAGGGCAATCAGCCCCAGCATTTT
J: TRBJ2-1; V: TRBV12-3/TRBV12-4; size: many; D: TRBD2; CDR3: CASSPGLVGQFF; DNA: TGTGCCAGCAGTCCGGGACTAGTGGGCCAGTTCTTC
J: TRBJ2-3; V: TRBV29-1; size: -; D: -; CDR3: CSVAGRADTQYF; DNA: TGCAGCGTTGCGGGGCGGGCAGATACGCAGTATTTT
J: TRBJ2-7; V: TRBV9; size: -; D: TRBD1; CDR3: CASSLGVAGGRHEQYF; DNA: TGTGCCAGCAGCTTAGGGGTGGCAGGGGGCCGACACGAGCAGTACTTC
J: TRBJ1-5; V: TRBV19; size: -; D: -; CDR3: CASSMESGPYSNQPQHF; DNA: TGTGCCAGTAGTATGGAGTCAGGCCCTTATAGCAATCAGCCCCAGCATTTT
J: TRBJ2-3; V: TRBV5-1; size: many; D: -; CDR3: CASSFSDIEDTQYF; DNA: TGCGCCAGCAGCTTTTCGGATATAGAGGATACGCAGTATTTT
J: TRBJ2-7; V: TRBV7-2; size: -; D: -; CDR3: CASSLEGRPSYEQYF; DNA: TGTGCCAGCAGCTTAGAGGGACGACCTTCCTACGAGCAGTACTTC
J: TRBJ2-3; V: TRBV3-1; size: -; D: TRBD2; CDR3: CASSHRRTSGGPTDTQYF; DNA: TGTGCCAGCAGCCACCGACGGACTAGCGGGGGCCCCACAGATACGCAGTATTTT
J: TRBJ2-6; V: TRBV29-1; size: many; D: TRBD1; CDR3: CSVEGQGAAGANVLTF; DNA: TGCAGCGTTGAAGGACAGGGGGCAGCTGGGGCCAACGTCCTGACTTTC
J: TRBJ2-4; V: TRBV20-1; size: -; D: TRBD1; CDR3: CSARVSGTAKNIQYF; DNA: TGCAGTGCTAGAGTTTCGGGGACAGCAAAAAACATTCAGTACTTC
J: TRBJ2-2; V: TRBV6-5; size: -; D: TRBD2; CDR3: CASSYEGTSGSSRELFF; DNA: TGTGCCAGCAGTTACGAAGGGACTAGCGGGAGTTCGCGGGAGCTGTTTTTT
J: TRBJ1-2; V: TRBV10-3; size: once; D: -; CDR3: CAISHMEGYGYTF; DNA: TGTGCCATCAGTCACATGGAGGGGTATGGCTACACCTTC
J: TRBJ2-7; V: TRBV4-1; size: -; D: TRBD2; CDR3: CASSRKLAGGSYEQYF; DNA: TGCGCCAGCAGCCGAAAACTAGCGGGGGGCTCCTACGAGCAGTACTTC
J: TRBJ2-3; V: TRBV7-6; size: -; D: -; CDR3: CASSLQGSSSTDTQYF; DNA: TGTGCCAGCAGCTTGCAGGGGTCATCCTCCACAGATACGCAGTATTTT
J: TRBJ2-7; V: TRBV7-2; size: -; D: -; CDR3: CASSERGATGYEQYF; DNA: TGTGCCAGCAGCGAGAGGGGCGCGACGGGTTACGAGCAGTACTTC
J: TRBJ1-5; V: TRBV2; size: -; D: -; CDR3: CASRRGTSNQPQHF; DNA: TGTGCCAGCAGGAGGGGAACGAGCAATCAGCCCCAGCATTTT
J: TRBJ1-5; V: TRBV20-1; size: few; D: -; CDR3: CSASPTGNQPQHF; DNA: TGCAGTGCTAGCCCGACAGGAAATCAGCCCCAGCATTTT
J: TRBJ2-2; V: TRBV27; size: many; D: -; CDR3: CASSLRAKTGELFF; DNA: TGTGCCAGCAGTTTACGGGCGAAGACCGGGGAGCTGTTTTTT
J: TRBJ1-2; V: TRBV5-1; size: -; D: -; CDR3: CASSPPVGSYGYTF; DNA: TGCGCCAGCAGCCCGCCGGTTGGAAGCTATGGCTACACCTTC
J: TRBJ2-2; V: TRBV29-1; size: -; D: -; CDR3: CSVEGEGNTGELFF; DNA: TGCAGCGTTGAAGGGGAAGGAAACACCGGGGAGCTGTTTTTT
J: TRBJ2-3; V: TRBV7-9; size: few; D: -; CDR3: CASSWGGIEDTQYF; DNA: TGTGCCAGCAGCTGGGGTGGCATTGAAGATACGCAGTATTTT
J: TRBJ1-6; V: TRBV18; size: -; D: TRBD1; CDR3: CASSGTVPPNSPLHF; DNA: TGTGCCAGCTCAGGGACAGTCCCTCCAAATTCACCCCTCCACTTT
J: TRBJ2-5; V: TRBV5-1; size: few; D: -; CDR3: CASRRVVGGQETQYF; DNA: TGCGCCAGCAGGAGGGTCGTGGGGGGCCAAGAGACCCAGTACTTC
J: TRBJ2-3; V: TRBV4-1; size: few; D: -; CDR3: CASSQGGGIADTQYF; DNA: TGCGCCAGCAGCCAAGGAGGGGGGATCGCAGATACGCAGTATTTT
J: TRBJ2-1; V: TRBV7-8; size: many; D: TRBD1; CDR3: CASSLTGDEQFF; DNA: TGTGCCAGCAGCTTAACAGGGGATGAGCAGTTCTTC
J: TRBJ2-2; V: TRBV11-1; size: few; D: -; CDR3: CASSWAELDAGELFF; DNA: TGTGCCAGCAGCTGGGCGGAGCTGGACGCCGGGGAGCTGTTTTTT
J: TRBJ1-3; V: TRBV13; size: -; D: -; CDR3: CASSLEPGPSGNTIYF; DNA: TGTGCCAGCAGCTTAGAGCCGGGGCCCTCTGGAAACACCATATATTTT
J: TRBJ2-3; V: TRBV11-2; size: -; D: -; CDR3: CASSWSPPDTQYF; DNA: TGTGCCAGCAGCTGGTCCCCCCCGGATACGCAGTATTTT
J: TRBJ2-1; V: TRBV20-1; size: few; D: TRBD2; CDR3: CSAHSGGRYEQFF; DNA: TGCAGTGCCCATAGCGGGGGGAGGTATGAGCAGTTCTTC
J: TRBJ2-1; V: TRBV5-1; size: -; D: TRBD2; CDR3: CASSWPRAGGSYNEQFF; DNA: TGCGCCAGCAGCTGGCCTCGGGCGGGAGGCTCCTACAATGAGCAGTTCTTC
J: TRBJ1-2; V: TRBV10-3; size: -; D: -; CDR3: CAISLGDGRLYGYTF; DNA: TGTGCCATCAGTCTGGGAGACGGACGTCTCTATGGCTACACCTTC
J: TRBJ2-3; V: TRBV20-1; size: -; D: TRBD2; CDR3: CSALTGGPSTDTQYF; DNA: TGCAGTGCTTTGACGGGAGGCCCTAGCACAGATACGCAGTATTTT
J: TRBJ2-7; V: TRBV7-9; size: -; D: TRBD1; CDR3: CASSPRGRQGGNEQYF; DNA: TGTGCCAGCAGCCCCCGGGGACGACAGGGTGGGAACGAGCAGTACTTC
J: TRBJ2-6; V: TRBV29-1; size: many; D: -; CDR3: CSFLGGTGGANVLTF; DNA: TGCAGCTTCCTGGGTGGGACTGGAGGGGCCAACGTCCTGACTTTC
J: TRBJ2-5; V: TRBV3-1; size: few; D: -; CDR3: CASSQGTKVQETQYF; DNA: TGTGCCAGCAGCCAAGGGACAAAAGTCCAAGAGACCCAGTACTTC